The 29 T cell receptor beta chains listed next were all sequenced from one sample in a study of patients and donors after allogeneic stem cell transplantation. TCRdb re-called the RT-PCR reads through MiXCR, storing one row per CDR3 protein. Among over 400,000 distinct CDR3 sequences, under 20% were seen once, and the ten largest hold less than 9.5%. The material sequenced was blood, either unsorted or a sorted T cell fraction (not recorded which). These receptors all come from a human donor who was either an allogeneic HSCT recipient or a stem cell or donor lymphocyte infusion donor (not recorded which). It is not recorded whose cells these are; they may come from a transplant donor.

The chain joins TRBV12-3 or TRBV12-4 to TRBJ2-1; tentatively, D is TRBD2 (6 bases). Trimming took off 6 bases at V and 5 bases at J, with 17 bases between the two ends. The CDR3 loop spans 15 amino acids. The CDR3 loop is CASSPRASDHNEQFF. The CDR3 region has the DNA TGTGCCAGCAGCCCTCGGGCTAGCGACCACAATGAGCAGTTCTTC.

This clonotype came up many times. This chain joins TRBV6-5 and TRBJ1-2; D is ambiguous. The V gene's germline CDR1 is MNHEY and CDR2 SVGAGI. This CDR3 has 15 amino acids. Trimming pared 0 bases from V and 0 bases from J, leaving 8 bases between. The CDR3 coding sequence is TGTGCCAGCAGTTACTCTCCGGCAGCTAACTATGGCTACACCTTC. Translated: CASSYSPAANYGYTF.

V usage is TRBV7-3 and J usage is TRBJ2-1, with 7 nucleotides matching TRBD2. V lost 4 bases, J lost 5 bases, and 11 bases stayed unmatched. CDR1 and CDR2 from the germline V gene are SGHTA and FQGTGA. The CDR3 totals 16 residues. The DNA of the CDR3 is TGTGCCAGCAGCTCCCCCCAGGCAGGGACTAACAATGAGCAGTTCTTC. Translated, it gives CASSSPQAGTNNEQFF.

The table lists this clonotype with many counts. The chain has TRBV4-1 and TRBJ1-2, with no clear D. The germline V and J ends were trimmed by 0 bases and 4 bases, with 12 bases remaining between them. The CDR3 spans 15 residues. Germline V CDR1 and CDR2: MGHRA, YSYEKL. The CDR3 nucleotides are TGCGCCAGCAGCCAAGAGATTATGGGAGGCTATGGCTACACCTTC. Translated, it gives CASSQEIMGGYGYTF.

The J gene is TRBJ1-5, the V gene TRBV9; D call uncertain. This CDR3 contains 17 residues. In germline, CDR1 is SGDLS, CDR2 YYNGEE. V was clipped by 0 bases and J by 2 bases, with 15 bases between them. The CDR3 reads CASSVGPTPSGNQPQHF. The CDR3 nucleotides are TGTGCCAGCAGCGTAGGCCCCACCCCGTCCGGCAATCAGCCCCAGCATTTT.

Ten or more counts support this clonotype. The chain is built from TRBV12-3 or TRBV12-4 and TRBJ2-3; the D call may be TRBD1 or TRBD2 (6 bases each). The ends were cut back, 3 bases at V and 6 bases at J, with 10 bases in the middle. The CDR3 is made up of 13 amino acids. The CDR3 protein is CASSFGGVDTQYF. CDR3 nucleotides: TGTGCCAGCAGTTTCGGGGGCGTGGATACGCAGTATTTT.

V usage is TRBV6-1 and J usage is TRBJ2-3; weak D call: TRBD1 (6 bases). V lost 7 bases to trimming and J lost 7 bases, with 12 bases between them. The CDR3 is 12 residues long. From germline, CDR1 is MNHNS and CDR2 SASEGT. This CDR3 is CASNLQGYTQYF. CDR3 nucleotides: TGTGCCAGCAACCTACAGGGCTATACGCAGTATTTT.

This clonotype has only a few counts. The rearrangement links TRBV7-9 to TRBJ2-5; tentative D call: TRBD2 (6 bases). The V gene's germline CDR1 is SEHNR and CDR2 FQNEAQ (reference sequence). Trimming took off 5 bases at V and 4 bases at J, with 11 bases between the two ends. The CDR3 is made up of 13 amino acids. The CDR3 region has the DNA TGTGCCAGCAGCGGGACGGGAGCAGAGACCCAGTACTTC. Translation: CASSGTGAETQYF.

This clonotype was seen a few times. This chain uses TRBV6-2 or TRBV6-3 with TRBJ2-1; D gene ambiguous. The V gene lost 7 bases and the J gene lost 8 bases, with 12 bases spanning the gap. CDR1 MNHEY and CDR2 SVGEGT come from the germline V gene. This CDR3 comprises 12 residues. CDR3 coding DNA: TGTGCCAGCAATTCCGTCTCGGATGAGCAGTTCTTC. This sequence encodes CASNSVSDEQFF.

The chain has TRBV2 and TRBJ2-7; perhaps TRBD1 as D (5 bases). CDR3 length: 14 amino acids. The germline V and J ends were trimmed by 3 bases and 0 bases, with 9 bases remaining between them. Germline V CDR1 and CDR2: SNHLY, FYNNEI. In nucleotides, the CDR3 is TGTGCCAGCAGTGACTACAGGAACTCCTACGAGCAGTACTTC. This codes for CASSDYRNSYEQYF.

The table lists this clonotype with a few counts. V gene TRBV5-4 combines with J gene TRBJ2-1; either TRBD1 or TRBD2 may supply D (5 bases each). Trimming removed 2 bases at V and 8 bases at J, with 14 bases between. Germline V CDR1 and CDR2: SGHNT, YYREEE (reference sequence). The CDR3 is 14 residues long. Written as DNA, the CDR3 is TGTGCCAGCAGCTTCGGGGCTGCTCGGGATGAGCAGTTCTTC. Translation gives CASSFGAARDEQFF. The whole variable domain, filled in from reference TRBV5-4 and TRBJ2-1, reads ETGVTQSPTHLIKTRGQQVTLRCSSQSGHNTVSWYQQALGQGPQFIFQYYREEENGRGNFPPRFSGLQFPNYSSELNVNALELDDSALYLCASSFGAARDEQFFGPGTRLTVL.

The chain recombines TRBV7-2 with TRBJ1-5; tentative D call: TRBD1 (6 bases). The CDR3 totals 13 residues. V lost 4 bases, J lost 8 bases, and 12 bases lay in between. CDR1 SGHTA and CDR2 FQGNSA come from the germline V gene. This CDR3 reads CASSSGTLEPQHF. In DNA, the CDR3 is TGTGCCAGCAGCTCGGGGACATTGGAGCCCCAGCATTTT.

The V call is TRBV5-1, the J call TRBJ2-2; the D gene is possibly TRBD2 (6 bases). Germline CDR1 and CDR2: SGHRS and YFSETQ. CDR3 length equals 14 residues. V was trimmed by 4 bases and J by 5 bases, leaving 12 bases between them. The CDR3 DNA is TGCGCCAGCAGCAACTCTGGGGGGACCGGGGAGCTGTTTTTT. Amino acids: CASSNSGGTGELFF.

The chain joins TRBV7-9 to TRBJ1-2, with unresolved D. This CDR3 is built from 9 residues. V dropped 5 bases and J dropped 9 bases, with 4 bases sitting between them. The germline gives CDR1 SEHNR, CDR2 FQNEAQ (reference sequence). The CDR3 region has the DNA TGTGCCAGCAGCCCAAGCTACACCTTC. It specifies CASSPSYTF.

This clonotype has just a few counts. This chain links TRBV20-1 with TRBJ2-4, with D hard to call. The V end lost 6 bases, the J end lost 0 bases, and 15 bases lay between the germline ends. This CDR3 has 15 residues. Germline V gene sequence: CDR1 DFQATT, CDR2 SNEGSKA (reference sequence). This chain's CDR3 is CSAIKVTVAKNIQYF. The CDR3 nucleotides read TGCAGTGCCATAAAGGTGACGGTAGCCAAAAACATTCAGTACTTC.

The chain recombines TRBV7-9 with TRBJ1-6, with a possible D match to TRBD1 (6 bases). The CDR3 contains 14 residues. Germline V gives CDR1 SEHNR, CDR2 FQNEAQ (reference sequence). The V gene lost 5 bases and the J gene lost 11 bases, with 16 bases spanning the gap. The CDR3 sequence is CASSPRQAGTPLHF. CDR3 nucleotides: TGTGCCAGCAGCCCACGACAGGCCGGGACACCCCTCCACTTT.

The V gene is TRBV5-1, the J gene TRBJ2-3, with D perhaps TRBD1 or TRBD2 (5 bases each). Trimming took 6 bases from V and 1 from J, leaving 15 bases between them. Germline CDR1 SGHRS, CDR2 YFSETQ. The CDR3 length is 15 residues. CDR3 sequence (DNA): TGCGCCAGCATTTTCGGGACCCCTGGCACAGATACGCAGTATTTT. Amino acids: CASIFGTPGTDTQYF.

CDR3 nucleotide sequence: TGCAGTGCTAGTCAAGTGGGGCTTGGTTTCTTT. This codes for CSASQVGLGFF. The J gene is TRBJ1-1, the V gene TRBV20-1; D perhaps matches TRBD1 (5 bases). V was cut by 3 bases and J by 13 bases, with 15 bases left in between. The CDR3 sequence is 11 residues long. Germline CDR1 is DFQATT and CDR2 is SNEGSKA (reference sequence).

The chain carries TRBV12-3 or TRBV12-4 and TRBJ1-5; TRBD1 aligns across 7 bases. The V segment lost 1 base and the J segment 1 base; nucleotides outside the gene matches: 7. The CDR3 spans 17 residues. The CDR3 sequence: CASSLVKPGQSNQPQHF. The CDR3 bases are TGTGCCAGCAGTTTAGTCAAACCGGGACAGAGCAATCAGCCCCAGCATTTT.

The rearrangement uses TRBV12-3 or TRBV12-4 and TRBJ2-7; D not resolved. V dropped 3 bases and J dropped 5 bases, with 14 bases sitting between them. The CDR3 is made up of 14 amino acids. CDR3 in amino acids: CASSFRSGKHEQYF. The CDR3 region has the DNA TGTGCCAGCAGTTTTCGGTCTGGAAAACACGAGCAGTACTTC.

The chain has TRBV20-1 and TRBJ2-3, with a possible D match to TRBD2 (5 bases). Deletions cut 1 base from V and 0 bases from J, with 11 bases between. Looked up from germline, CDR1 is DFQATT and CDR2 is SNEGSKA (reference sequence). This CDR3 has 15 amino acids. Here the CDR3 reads CSARGQRSSTDTQYF. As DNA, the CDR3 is TGCAGTGCTAGAGGTCAGCGGTCTAGCACAGATACGCAGTATTTT.

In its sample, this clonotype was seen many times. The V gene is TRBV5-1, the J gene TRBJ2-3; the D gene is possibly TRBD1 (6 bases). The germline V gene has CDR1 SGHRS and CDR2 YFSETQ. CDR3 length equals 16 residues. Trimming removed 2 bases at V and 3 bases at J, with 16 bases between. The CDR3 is CASSFPRTGKTDTQYF. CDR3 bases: TGCGCCAGCAGCTTCCCCCGTACAGGGAAAACAGATACGCAGTATTTT.

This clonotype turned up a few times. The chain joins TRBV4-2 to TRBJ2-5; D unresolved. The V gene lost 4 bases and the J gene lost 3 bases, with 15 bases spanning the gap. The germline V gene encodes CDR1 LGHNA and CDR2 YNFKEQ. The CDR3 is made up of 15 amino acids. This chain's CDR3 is CASSRQTSFEETQYF. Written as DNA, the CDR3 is TGTGCCAGCAGCCGCCAAACAAGTTTCGAAGAGACCCAGTACTTC.

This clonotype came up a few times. Here the CDR3 DNA reads TGTGCCAGCAGTTTATTCGTCTCCGGGCAGCCCCAGCATTTT. It codes for CASSLFVSGQPQHF. This chain connects TRBV27 to TRBJ1-5, with D uncertain. Per the germline V gene, CDR1 is MNHEY and CDR2 is SMNVEV (reference sequence). The CDR3 sequence is 14 residues long. The V and J ends lost 1 base and 7 bases respectively, with 11 bases between them.

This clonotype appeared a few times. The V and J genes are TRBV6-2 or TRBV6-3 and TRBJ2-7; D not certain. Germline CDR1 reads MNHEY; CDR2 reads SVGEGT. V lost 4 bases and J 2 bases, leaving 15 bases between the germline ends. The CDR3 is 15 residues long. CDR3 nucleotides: TGTGCCAGCAGTTTGGTGTGGGATCCAACCTACGAGCAGTACTTC. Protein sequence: CASSLVWDPTYEQYF.

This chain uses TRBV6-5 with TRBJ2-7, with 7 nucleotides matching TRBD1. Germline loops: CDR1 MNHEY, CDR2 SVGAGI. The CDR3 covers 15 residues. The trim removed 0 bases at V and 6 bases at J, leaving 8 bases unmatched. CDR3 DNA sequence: TGTGCCAGCAGTTACTCGGTCAGGAACAGGGGCGAGCAGTACTTC. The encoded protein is CASSYSVRNRGEQYF.

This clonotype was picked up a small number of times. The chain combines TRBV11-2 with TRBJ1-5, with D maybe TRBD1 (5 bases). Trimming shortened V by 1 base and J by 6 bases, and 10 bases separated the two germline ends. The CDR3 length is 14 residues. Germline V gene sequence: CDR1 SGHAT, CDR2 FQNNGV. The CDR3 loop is CASSLGRVSQPQHF. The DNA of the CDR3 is TGTGCCAGCAGCTTAGGCAGGGTTAGTCAGCCCCAGCATTTT.

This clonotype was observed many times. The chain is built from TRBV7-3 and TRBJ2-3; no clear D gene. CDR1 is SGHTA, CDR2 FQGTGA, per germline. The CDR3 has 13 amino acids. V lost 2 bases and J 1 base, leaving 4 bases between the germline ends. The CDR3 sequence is CASSLDGTDTQYF. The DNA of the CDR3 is TGTGCCAGCAGCTTAGACGGCACAGATACGCAGTATTTT.

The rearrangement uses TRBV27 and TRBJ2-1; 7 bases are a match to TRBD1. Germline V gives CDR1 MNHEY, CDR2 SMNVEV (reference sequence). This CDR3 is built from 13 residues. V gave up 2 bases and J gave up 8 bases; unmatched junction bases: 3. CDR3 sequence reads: CASSLRQGYEQFF. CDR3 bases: TGTGCCAGCAGTTTAAGACAGGGTTATGAGCAGTTCTTC.